Listed below are T cell receptor beta chains from one sample, sequenced in a study of T cell repertoires in cytomegalovirus infection. TCRdb used MiXCR to reprocess the reads, holding one entry per CDR3 protein. Among about 600,000 distinct CDR3 sequences listed, roughly 24% were seen once. The sample was CD8+ T cells from PBMCs. The receptors here all came from a human donor in good health (CMV status not recorded). Some clones in this sample may be carry-over from other donors' samples. The CDR3 runs from the conserved cysteine through the conserved F or W. Each record gives: V gene, J gene, CDR3 protein.

V gene: TRBV20-1
J gene: TRBJ1-1
CDR3 protein: CSASGGVFTEAFF

V gene: TRBV10-3
J gene: TRBJ1-1
CDR3 protein: CAISQAGMNTEAFF

V gene: TRBV29-1
J gene: TRBJ2-7
CDR3 protein: CSVDRGQGYEQYF

V gene: TRBV6-6
J gene: TRBJ2-3
CDR3 protein: CASSYPSGERGRDTQYF

V gene: TRBV7-9
J gene: TRBJ1-1
CDR3 protein: CASSPGGYTEAFF

V gene: TRBV7-2
J gene: TRBJ1-2
CDR3 protein: CVSIPEGQSYGYTF

V gene: TRBV29-1
J gene: TRBJ1-1
CDR3 protein: CSGSSGEAFF

V gene: TRBV7-2
J gene: TRBJ2-5
CDR3 protein: CASSFLLAGIPETQYF

V gene: TRBV2
J gene: TRBJ2-1
CDR3 protein: CASTLLLVYEQFF

V gene: TRBV7-4
J gene: TRBJ2-1
CDR3 protein: CASSQKASGSYNEQFF

V gene: TRBV7-2
J gene: TRBJ1-5
CDR3 protein: CASSLLDRLDQPQHF

V gene: TRBV12-3/TRBV12-4
J gene: TRBJ2-5
CDR3 protein: CASSPTGGYETQYF

V gene: TRBV6-1
J gene: TRBJ2-5
CDR3 protein: CASRTGAMTQYF

V gene: TRBV7-2
J gene: TRBJ1-6
CDR3 protein: CASSLHNSKPNSPLHF

V gene: TRBV28
J gene: TRBJ2-2
CDR3 protein: CASSSDDRLNTGELFF

V gene: TRBV7-6
J gene: TRBJ1-2
CDR3 protein: CASSLPPSSGVKIYGYTF

V gene: TRBV12-3/TRBV12-4
J gene: TRBJ2-7
CDR3 protein: CASRLGQGVEQYF

V gene: TRBV5-6
J gene: TRBJ2-2
CDR3 protein: CASSARFGDTGELFF

V gene: TRBV5-6
J gene: TRBJ2-6
CDR3 protein: CASSTGYSSGANVLTF

V gene: TRBV28
J gene: TRBJ2-3
CDR3 protein: CASSSLSGTWATDTQYF

V gene: TRBV13
J gene: TRBJ2-3
CDR3 protein: CASSLAGSGPTDTQYF

V gene: TRBV7-2
J gene: TRBJ2-3
CDR3 protein: CASRTAGLTDTQYF

V gene: TRBV7-9
J gene: TRBJ2-1
CDR3 protein: CASSLLGLDNEQFF

V gene: TRBV7-2
J gene: TRBJ2-2
CDR3 protein: CASSLSGGHAGELFF

V gene: TRBV19
J gene: TRBJ2-1
CDR3 protein: CASRPPLNTGDSYNEQFF

V gene: TRBV20-1
J gene: TRBJ1-1
CDR3 protein: CSASRGGTEAFF

V gene: TRBV28
J gene: TRBJ2-5
CDR3 protein: CASSPWDRGRGETQYF

V gene: TRBV28
J gene: TRBJ2-2
CDR3 protein: CASSRLAGGNGELFF

V gene: TRBV29-1
J gene: TRBJ2-7
CDR3 protein: CSVEDLPGNSYEQYF

V gene: TRBV7-2
J gene: TRBJ2-3
CDR3 protein: CASTLWAPDTQYF

V gene: TRBV29-1
J gene: TRBJ2-1
CDR3 protein: CSGGAGVDNEQFF

V gene: TRBV5-6
J gene: TRBJ1-6
CDR3 protein: CASSLTDYNSPLHF

V gene: TRBV7-9
J gene: TRBJ2-5
CDR3 protein: CASSPPTSGGQETQYF

V gene: TRBV7-2
J gene: TRBJ2-5
CDR3 protein: CASSDFTGSRETQYF

V gene: TRBV7-9
J gene: TRBJ1-2
CDR3 protein: CASSMSRDRSSYGYTF

V gene: TRBV6-6
J gene: TRBJ2-1
CDR3 protein: CASSYPSFPHNEQFF

V gene: TRBV20-1
J gene: TRBJ1-3
CDR3 protein: CSAIGQGGGNTIYF

V gene: TRBV20-1
J gene: TRBJ2-7
CDR3 protein: CSALTGVTYEQYF

V gene: TRBV10-3
J gene: TRBJ1-3
CDR3 protein: CAITVGTGKGNTIYF

V gene: TRBV7-9
J gene: TRBJ1-5
CDR3 protein: CASSPPSSGLTKPQHF

V gene: TRBV6-5
J gene: TRBJ2-1
CDR3 protein: CASSSLGRGISYNEQFF

V gene: TRBV2
J gene: TRBJ2-3
CDR3 protein: CASRDTQYF

V gene: TRBV15
J gene: TRBJ2-6
CDR3 protein: CATSRGPAPGGQASGRGANVLTF

V gene: TRBV20-1
J gene: TRBJ2-7
CDR3 protein: CSVPPSGGSYEQYF

V gene: TRBV19
J gene: TRBJ2-6
CDR3 protein: CASRGPERANVLTF

V gene: TRBV4-1
J gene: TRBJ2-3
CDR3 protein: CASSQVGSDTQYF

V gene: TRBV7-6
J gene: TRBJ2-1
CDR3 protein: CASSPGGGGGNEQFF

V gene: TRBV20-1
J gene: TRBJ2-7
CDR3 protein: CSARDRGRLYEQYF

V gene: TRBV2
J gene: TRBJ1-1
CDR3 protein: CASVRRGENTEAFF

V gene: TRBV20-1
J gene: TRBJ1-6
CDR3 protein: CSAAGWDINSPLHF

V gene: TRBV29-1
J gene: TRBJ2-5
CDR3 protein: CSVEGTNQQETQYF

V gene: TRBV7-4
J gene: TRBJ2-2
CDR3 protein: CASSLSSPGVLFF

V gene: TRBV7-3
J gene: TRBJ2-2
CDR3 protein: CASSPWTGRLDTGELFF

V gene: TRBV14
J gene: TRBJ1-2
CDR3 protein: CASSQEITGTYGYTF